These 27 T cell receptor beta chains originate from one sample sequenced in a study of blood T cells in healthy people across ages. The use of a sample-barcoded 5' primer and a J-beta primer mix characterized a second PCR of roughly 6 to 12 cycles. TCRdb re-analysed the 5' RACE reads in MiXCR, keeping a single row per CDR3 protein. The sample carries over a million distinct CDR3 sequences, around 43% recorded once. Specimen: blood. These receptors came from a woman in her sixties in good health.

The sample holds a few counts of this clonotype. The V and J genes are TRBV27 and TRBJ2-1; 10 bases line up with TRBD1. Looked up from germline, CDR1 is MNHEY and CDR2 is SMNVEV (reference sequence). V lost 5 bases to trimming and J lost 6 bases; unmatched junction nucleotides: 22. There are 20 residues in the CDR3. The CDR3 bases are TGTGCCAGCAGTGTGTCTTTGGGACAGGGGATTCGGGTTCGAGGCAATGAGCAGTTCTTC. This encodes CASSVSLGQGIRVRGNEQFF.

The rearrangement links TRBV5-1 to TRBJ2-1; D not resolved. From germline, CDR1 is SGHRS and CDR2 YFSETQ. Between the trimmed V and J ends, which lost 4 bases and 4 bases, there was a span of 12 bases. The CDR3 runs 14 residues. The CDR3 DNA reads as TGCGCCAGCAGCCCCCTACTTCTGTACAATGAGCAGTTCTTC. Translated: CASSPLLLYNEQFF.

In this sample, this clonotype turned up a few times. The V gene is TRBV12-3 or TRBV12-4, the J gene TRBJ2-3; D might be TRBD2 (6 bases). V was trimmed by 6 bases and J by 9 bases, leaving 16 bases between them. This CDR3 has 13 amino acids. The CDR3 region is CASRPTGLLTQYF. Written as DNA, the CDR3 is TGTGCCAGCAGACCTACGGGACTTCTGACGCAGTATTTT.

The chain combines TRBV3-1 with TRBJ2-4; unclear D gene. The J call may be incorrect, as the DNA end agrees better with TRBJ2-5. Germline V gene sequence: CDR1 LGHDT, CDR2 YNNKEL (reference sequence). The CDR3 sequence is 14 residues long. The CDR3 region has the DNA TGTGCCAGCAGCCAAGCCGGCGGTGCGGAGACCCAGTACTTC. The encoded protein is CASSQAGGAETQYF.

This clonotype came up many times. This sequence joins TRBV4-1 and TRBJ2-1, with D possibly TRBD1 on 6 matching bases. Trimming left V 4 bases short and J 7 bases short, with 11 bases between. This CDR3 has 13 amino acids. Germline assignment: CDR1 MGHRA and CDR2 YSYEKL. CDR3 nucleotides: TGCGCCAGCAGCCGGCCGCAGGGGAATGAGCAGTTCTTC. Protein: CASSRPQGNEQFF.

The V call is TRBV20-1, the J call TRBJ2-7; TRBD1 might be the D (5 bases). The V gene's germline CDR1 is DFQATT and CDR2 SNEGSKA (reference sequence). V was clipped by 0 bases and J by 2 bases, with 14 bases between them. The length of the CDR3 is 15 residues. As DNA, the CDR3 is TGCAGTGCTAGAGATTCTCTCCTAGGGGCCTACGAGCAGTACTTC. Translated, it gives CSARDSLLGAYEQYF.

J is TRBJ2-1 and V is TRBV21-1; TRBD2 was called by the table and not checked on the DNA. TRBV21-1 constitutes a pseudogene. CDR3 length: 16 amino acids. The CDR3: CASSKGQRELYNEQFF. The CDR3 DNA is TGTGCCAGCAGCAAAGGCCAGCGGGAATTGTACAATGAGCAGTTCTTC.

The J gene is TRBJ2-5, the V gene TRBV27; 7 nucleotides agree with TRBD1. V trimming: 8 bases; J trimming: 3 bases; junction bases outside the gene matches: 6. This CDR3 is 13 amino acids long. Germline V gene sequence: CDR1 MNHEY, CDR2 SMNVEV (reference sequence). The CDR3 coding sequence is TGTGCCAGCCGCTCCGGGACAGAAGAGACCCAGTACTTC. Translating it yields CASRSGTEETQYF.

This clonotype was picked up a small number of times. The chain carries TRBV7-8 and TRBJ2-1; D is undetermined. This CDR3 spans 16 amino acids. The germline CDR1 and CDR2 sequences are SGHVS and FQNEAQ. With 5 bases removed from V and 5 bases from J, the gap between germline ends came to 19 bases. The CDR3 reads CASSPGSGSLDNEQFF. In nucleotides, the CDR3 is TGTGCCAGCAGCCCCGGGTCAGGCTCCCTTGACAATGAGCAGTTCTTC.

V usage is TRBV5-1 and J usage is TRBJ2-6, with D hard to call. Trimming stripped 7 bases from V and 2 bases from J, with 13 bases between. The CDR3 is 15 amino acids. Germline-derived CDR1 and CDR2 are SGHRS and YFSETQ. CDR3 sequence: CASSLRTAGANVLTF. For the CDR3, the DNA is TGCGCCAGCTCCTTACGGACCGCTGGGGCCAACGTCCTGACTTTC.

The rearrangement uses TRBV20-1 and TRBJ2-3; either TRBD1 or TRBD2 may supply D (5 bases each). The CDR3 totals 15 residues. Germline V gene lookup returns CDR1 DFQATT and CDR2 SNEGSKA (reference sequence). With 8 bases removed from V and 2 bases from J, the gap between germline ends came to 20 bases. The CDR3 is CSTQPGTRPTDTQYF. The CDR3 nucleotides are TGCAGTACACAGCCCGGGACCCGCCCCACAGATACGCAGTATTTT.

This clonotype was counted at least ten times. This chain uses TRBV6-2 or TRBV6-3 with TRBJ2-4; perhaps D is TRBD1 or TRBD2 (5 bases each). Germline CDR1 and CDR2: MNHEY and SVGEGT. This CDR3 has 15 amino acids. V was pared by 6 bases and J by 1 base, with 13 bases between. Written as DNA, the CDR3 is TGTGCCAGCAGCCAGCCCGGGGCGGCCAAAAACATTCAGTACTTC. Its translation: CASSQPGAAKNIQYF.

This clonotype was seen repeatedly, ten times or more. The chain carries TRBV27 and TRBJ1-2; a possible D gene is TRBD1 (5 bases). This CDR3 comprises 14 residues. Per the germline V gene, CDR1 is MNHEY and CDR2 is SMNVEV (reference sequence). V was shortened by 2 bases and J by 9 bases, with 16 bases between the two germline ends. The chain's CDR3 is CASSLDGFPGRYTF. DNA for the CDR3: TGTGCCAGCAGTTTAGACGGTTTCCCGGGGCGCTACACCTTC.

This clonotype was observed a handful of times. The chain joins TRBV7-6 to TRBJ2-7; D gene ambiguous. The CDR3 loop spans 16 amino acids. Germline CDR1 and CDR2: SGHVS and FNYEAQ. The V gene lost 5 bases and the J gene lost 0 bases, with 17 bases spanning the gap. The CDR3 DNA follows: TGTGCCAGCAGCATGTGGACGGATTCCAGCTCCTACGAGCAGTACTTC. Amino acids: CASSMWTDSSSYEQYF.

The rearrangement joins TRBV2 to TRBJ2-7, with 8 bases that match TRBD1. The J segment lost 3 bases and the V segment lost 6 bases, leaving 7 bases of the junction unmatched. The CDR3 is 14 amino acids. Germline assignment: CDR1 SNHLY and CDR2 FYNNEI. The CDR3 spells CASSWAGGVYEQYF. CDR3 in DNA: TGTGCCAGCAGCTGGGCAGGGGGCGTCTACGAGCAGTACTTC.

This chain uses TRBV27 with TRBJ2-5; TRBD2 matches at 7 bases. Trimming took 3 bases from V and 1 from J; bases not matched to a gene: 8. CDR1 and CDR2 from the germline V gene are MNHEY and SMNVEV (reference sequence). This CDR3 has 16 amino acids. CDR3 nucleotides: TGTGCCAGCAGTTTTTATGGGGGGGGTGCCCAAGAGACCCAGTACTTC. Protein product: CASSFYGGGAQETQYF.

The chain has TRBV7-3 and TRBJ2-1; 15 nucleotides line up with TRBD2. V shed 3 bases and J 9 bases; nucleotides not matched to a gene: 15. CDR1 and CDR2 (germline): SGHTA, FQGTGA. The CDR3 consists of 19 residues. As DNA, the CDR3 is TGTGCCAGCAGCTTCCGCGGACTAGCGGGAGGGCCCATTTCCGGTGAGCAGTTCTTC. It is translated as CASSFRGLAGGPISGEQFF.

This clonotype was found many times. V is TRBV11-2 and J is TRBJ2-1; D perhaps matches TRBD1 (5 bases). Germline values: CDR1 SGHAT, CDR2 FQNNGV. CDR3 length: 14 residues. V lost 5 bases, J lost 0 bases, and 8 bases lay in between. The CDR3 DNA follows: TGTGCCAGCAGCCACCAGGGCTCCTACAATGAGCAGTTCTTC. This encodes CASSHQGSYNEQFF.

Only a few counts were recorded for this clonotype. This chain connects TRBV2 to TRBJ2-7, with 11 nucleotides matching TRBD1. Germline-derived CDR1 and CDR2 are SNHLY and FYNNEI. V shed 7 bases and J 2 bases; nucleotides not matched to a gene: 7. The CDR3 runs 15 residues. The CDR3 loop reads CASNTPGQGAYEQYF. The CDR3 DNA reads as TGTGCCAGCAATACACCGGGACAGGGGGCCTACGAGCAGTACTTC. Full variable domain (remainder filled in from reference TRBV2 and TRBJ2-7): EPEVTQTPSHQVTQMGQEVILRCVPISNHLYFYWYRQILGQKVEFLVSFYNNEISEKSEIFDDQFSVERPDGSNFTLKIRSTKLEDSAMYFCASNTPGQGAYEQYFGPGTRLTVT.

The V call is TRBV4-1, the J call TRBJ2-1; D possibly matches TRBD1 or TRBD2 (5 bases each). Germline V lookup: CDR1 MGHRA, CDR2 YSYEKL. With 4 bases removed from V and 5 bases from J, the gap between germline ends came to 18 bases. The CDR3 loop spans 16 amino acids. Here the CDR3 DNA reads TGCGCCAGCAGCCCTGGGACCACACCAACCAACAATGAGCAGTTCTTC. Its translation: CASSPGTTPTNNEQFF.

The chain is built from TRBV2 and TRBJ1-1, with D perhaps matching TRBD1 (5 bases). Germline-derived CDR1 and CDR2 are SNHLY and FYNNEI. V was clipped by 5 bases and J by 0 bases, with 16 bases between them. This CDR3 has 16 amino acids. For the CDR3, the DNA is TGTGCCAGCAGTCCGGGATCCGGGGCAATGAACACTGAAGCTTTCTTT. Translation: CASSPGSGAMNTEAFF.

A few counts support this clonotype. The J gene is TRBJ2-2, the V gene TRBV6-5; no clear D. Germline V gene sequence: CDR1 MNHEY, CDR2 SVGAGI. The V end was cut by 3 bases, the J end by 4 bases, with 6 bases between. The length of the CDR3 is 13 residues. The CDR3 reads CASSYRLTGELFF. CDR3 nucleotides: TGTGCCAGCAGTTATAGGCTCACCGGGGAGCTGTTTTTT.

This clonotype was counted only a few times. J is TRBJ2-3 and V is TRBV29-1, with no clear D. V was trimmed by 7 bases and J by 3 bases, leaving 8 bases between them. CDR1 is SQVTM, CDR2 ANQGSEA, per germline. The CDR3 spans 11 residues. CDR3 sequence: CSAQQTDTQYF. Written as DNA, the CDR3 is TGCAGCGCTCAACAGACAGATACGCAGTATTTT.

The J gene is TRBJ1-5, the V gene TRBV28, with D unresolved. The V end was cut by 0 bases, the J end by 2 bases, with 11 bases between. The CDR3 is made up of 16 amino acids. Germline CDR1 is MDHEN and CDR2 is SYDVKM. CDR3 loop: CASSLWGGHRNQPQHF. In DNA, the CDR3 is TGTGCCAGCAGTTTATGGGGAGGTCATCGCAATCAGCCCCAGCATTTT.

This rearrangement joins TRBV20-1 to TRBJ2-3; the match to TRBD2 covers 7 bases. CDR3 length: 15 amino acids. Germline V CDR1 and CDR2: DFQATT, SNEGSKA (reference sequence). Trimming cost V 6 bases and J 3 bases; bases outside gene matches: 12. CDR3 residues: CSAQPTSRRTDTQYF. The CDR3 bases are TGCAGTGCCCAGCCGACTAGCAGGAGGACAGATACGCAGTATTTT.

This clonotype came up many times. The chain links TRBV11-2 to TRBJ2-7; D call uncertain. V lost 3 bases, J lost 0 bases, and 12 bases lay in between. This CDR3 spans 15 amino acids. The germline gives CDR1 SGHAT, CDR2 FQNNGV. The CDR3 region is CASSFYTTNSYEQYF. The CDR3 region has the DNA TGTGCCAGCAGCTTCTATACGACCAACTCCTACGAGCAGTACTTC.

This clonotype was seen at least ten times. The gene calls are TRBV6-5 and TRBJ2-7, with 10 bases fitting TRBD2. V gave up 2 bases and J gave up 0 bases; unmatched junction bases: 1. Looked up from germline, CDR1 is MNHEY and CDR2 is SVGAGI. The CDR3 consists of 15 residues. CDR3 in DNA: TGTGCCAGCAGTTACGGACTAGCGGACTCCTACGAGCAGTACTTC. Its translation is CASSYGLADSYEQYF.